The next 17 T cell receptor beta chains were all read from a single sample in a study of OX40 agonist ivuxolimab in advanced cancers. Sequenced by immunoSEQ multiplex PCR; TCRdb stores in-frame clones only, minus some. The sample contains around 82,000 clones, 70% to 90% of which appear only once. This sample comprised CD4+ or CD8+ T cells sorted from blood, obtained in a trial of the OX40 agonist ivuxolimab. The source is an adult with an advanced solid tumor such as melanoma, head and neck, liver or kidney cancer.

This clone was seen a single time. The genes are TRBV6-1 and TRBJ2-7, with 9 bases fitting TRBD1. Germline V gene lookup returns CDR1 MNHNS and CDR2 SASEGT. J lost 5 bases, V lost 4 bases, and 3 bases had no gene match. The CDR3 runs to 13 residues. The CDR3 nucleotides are TGTGCCAGCAGTGGGACAGGGGTCGACGAGCAGTACTTC. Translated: CASSGTGVDEQYF.

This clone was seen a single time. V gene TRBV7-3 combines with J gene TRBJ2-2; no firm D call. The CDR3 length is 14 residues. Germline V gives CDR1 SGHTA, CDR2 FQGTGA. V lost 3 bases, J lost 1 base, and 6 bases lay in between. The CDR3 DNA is TGTGCCAGCAGCTTGTTTGTGAACACCGGGGAGCTGTTTTTT. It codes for CASSLFVNTGELFF.

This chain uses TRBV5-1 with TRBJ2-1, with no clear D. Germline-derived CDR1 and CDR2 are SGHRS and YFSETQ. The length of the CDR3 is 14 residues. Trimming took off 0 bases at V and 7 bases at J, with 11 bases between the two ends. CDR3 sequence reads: CASSLDRLLNEQFF. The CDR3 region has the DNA TGCGCCAGCAGCTTGGATAGGCTTTTAAATGAGCAGTTCTTC.

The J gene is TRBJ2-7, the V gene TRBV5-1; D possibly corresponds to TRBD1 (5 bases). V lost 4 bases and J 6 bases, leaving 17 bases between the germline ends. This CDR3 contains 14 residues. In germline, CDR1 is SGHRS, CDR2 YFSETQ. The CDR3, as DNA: TGCGCCAGCAGCCCGCAGGGATGGATGACCGAGCAGTACTTC. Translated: CASSPQGWMTEQYF.

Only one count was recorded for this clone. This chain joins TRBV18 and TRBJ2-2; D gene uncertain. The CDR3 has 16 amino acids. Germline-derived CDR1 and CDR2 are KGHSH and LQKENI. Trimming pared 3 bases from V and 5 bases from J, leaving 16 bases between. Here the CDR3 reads CASSPNRNTQTGELFF. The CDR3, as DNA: TGTGCCAGCTCACCCAACAGAAATACACAGACCGGGGAGCTGTTTTTT.

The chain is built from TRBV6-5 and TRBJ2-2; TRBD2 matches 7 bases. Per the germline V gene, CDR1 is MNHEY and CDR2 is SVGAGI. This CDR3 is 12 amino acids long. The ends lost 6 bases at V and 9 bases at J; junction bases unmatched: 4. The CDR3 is CASRGGVRELFF. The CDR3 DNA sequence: TGTGCCAGCAGGGGGGGGGTAAGGGAGCTGTTTTTT.

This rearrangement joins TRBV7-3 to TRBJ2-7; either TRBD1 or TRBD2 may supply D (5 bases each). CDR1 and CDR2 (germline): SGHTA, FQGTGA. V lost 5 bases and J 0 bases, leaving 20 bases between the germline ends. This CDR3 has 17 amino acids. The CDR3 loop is CASSLSGQRGGSYEQYF. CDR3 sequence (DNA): TGTGCCAGCAGCCTTTCCGGGCAGAGGGGTGGCTCCTACGAGCAGTACTTC.

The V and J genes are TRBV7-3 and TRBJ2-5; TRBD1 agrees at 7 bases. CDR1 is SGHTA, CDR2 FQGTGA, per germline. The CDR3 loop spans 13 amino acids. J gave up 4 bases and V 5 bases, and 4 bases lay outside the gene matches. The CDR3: CASSMGQLETQYF. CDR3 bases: TGTGCCAGCAGCATGGGACAGTTAGAGACCCAGTACTTC.

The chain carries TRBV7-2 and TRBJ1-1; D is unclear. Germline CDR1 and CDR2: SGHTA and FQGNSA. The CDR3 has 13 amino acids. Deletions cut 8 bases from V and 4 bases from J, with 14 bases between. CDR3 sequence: CASAWPEGTEAFF. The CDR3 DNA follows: TGTGCCAGCGCTTGGCCGGAGGGCACTGAAGCTTTCTTT.

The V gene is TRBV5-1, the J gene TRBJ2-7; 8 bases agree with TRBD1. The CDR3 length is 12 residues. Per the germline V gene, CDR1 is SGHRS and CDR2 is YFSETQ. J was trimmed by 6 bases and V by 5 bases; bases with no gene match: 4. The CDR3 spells CASRVDRGEQYF. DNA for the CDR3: TGCGCCAGCAGGGTCGACAGGGGCGAGCAGTACTTC.

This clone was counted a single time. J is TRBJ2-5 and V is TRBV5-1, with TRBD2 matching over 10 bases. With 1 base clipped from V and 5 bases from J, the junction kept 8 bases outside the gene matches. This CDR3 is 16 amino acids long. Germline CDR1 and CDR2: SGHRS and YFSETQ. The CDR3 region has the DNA TGCGCCAGCAGCTTGAGGAGCGGGGGGGCAGAGGAGACCCAGTACTTC. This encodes CASSLRSGGAEETQYF.

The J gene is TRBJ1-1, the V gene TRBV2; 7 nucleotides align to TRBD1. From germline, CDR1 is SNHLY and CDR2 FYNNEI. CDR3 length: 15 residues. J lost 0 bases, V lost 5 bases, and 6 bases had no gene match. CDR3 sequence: CASSRTGPMNTEAFF. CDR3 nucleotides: TGTGCCAGCAGTAGGACAGGACCGATGAACACTGAAGCTTTCTTT.

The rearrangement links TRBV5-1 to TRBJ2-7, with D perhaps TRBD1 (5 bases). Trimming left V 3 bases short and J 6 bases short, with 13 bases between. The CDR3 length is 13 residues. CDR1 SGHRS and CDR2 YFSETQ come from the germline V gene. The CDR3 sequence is CASSSNTGPEQYF. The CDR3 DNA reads TGCGCCAGCAGCTCCAATACAGGCCCCGAGCAGTACTTC. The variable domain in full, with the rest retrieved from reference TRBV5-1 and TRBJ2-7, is KAGVTQTPRYLIKTRGQQVTLSCSPISGHRSVSWYQQTPGQGLQFLFEYFSETQRNKGNFPGRFSGRQFSNSRSEMNVSTLELGDSALYLCASSSNTGPEQYFGPGTRLTVT.

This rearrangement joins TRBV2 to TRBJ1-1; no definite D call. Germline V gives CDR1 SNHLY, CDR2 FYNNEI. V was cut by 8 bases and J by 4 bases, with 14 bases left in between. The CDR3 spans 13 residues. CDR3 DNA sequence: TGTGCCAGCCGGGGATTGGTACTCACTGAAGCTTTCTTT. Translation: CASRGLVLTEAFF.

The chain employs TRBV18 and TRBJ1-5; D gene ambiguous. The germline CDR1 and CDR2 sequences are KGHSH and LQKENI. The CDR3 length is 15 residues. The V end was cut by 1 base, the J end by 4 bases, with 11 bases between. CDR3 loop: CASSPQPVGNQPQHF. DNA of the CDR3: TGTGCCAGCTCACCACAGCCAGTTGGGAATCAGCCCCAGCATTTT.

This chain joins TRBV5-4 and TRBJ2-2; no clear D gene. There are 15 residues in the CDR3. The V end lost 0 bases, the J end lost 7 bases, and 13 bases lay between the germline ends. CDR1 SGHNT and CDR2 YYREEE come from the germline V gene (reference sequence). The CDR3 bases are TGTGCCAGCAGCTTGGAAGGGTACGCGGTCGGGGAGCTGTTTTTT. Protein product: CASSLEGYAVGELFF.

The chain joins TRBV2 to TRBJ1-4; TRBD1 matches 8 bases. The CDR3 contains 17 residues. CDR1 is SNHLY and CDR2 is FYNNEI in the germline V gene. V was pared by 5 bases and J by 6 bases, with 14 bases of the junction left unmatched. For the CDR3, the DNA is TGTGCCAGCAGTCTCTTCTTCCAGGGGGCCGTTGATGAAAAACTGTTTTTT. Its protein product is CASSLFFQGAVDEKLFF.